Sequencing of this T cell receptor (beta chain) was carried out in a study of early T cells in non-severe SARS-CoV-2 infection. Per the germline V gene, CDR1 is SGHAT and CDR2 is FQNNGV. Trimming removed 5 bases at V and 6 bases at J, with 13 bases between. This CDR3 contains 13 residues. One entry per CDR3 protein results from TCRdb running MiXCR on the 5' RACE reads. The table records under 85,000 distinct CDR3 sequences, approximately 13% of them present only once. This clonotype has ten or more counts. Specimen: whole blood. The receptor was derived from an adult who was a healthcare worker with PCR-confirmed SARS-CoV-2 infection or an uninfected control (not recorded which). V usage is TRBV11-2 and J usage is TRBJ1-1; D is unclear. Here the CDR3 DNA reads TGTGCCAGCAGCCTTACTTTGGGCTCTGAAGCTTTCTTT. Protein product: CASSLTLGSEAFF.